What follows are 12 T cell receptor beta chains derived from one specimen sequenced in a study of post-analysis software for immune sequencing data. The TCR beta cDNA libraries carried unique molecular identifiers. Using its own MiXCR run on the PCR reads, TCRdb lists one record per CDR3 protein. The repertoire holds hundreds of thousands of distinct CDR3 sequences, with roughly 30% as singletons. Their antigens remain unidentified. Study-wide results and limits: Comparison of patients with controls showed five TRBV segments more frequent in patients, TRBV5-6, TRBV5-1 and TRBV20-1 among them.

Sequenced input: blood. These receptors all stem from a girl aged 10-17 years with multiple sclerosis.

Remarks on this clonotype: An end of the junction differs from the germline gene, which may be a read error. The gene calls are TRBV7-3 and TRBJ1-2, with TRBD1 as a possible D gene (5 bases). Germline assignment: CDR1 SGHTA and CDR2 FQGTGA. The CDR3 has 13 amino acids. This CDR3 is CASSLTGVTGFTF. The CDR3 coding sequence is TGTGCCAGCAGCTTAACGGGGGTCACGGGCTTCACCTTC. Variable domain in full (rest from reference TRBV7-3 and TRBJ1-2): GAGVSQTPSNKVTEKGKYVELRCDPISGHTALYWYRQSLGQGPEFLIYFQGTGAADDSGLPNDRFFAVRPEGSVSTLKIQRTERGDSAVYLCASSLTGVTGFTFGSGTRLTVV.

This clonotype was counted a few times. This rearrangement joins TRBV12-3 or TRBV12-4 to TRBJ2-7, with 8 bases that match TRBD1. J gave up 0 bases and V 2 bases, and 6 bases lay outside the gene matches. This CDR3 region has 16 residues. The CDR3 here is CASSLPATGASYEQYF. CDR3 DNA sequence: TGTGCCAGCAGTTTACCAGCGACAGGGGCCTCCTACGAGCAGTACTTC.

The rearrangement links TRBV2 to TRBJ2-7; D ambiguous. Germline CDR1 SNHLY, CDR2 FYNNEI. The CDR3 spans 12 residues. The ends were cut back, 6 bases at V and 6 bases at J, with 12 bases in the middle. CDR3: CASSYEVPEQYF. In DNA, the CDR3 is TGTGCCAGCAGCTATGAGGTCCCCGAGCAGTACTTC.

For this clonotype: The junction departs from germline at one end; a sequencing error may be responsible. This chain uses TRBV6-6 with TRBJ2-5; TRBD1 matches at 7 bases. The germline CDR1 and CDR2 sequences are MNHNY and SVGAGI (reference sequence). The CDR3 loop spans 15 amino acids. Here the CDR3 DNA reads TGTGCCAGCACTTACTCCCGGACAGGTCAAGAGACCCAGTACTTC. It encodes CASTYSRTGQETQYF.

In its sample, this clonotype was seen a few times. The V and J genes are TRBV20-1 and TRBJ2-2; D is unclear. V lost 0 bases, J lost 5 bases, and 4 bases lay in between. This CDR3 contains 12 residues. Per the germline V gene, CDR1 is DFQATT and CDR2 is SNEGSKA (reference sequence). The CDR3 protein is CSARDETGELFF. The CDR3 DNA reads as TGCAGTGCTAGAGATGAGACCGGGGAGCTGTTTTTT.

Details on this clonotype: At one of its ends the junction is not consistent with the germline gene, which may arise from a read error. This chain uses TRBV29-1 with TRBJ2-7; D not resolved. This CDR3 contains 12 residues. CDR1 is SQVTM and CDR2 is ANQGSEA in the germline V gene. CDR3 sequence reads: CGVSRSSYEQYF. The CDR3 DNA reads TGCGGCGTTTCTCGAAGCTCCTACGAGCAGTACTTC.

As for this clonotype: Relative to the germline gene, one junction end is altered; a read error may explain this. The chain couples TRBV29-1 to TRBJ1-5, with D unclear. Germline-derived CDR1 and CDR2 are SQVTM and ANQGSEA. This CDR3 is built from 13 residues. CDR3 nucleotide sequence: TGCGGCGTTGAGAGCGGGAGCAATCAGCCCCAGCATTTT. Translating it yields CGVESGSNQPQHF. Full variable domain (outside the CDR3, taken from reference TRBV29-1 and TRBJ1-5): SAVISQKPSRDICQRGTSLTIQCQVDSQVTMMFWYRQQPGQSLTLIATANQGSEATYESGFVIDKFPISRPNLTFSTLTVSNMSPEDSSIYLCGVESGSNQPQHFGDGTRLSIL.

This chain links TRBV6-2 or TRBV6-3 with TRBJ1-1; TRBD1 matches 11 bases. Trimming at V came to 2 bases and at J to 5 bases, leaving 4 bases not matched to a gene. This CDR3 has 15 amino acids. The germline V gene encodes CDR1 MNHEY and CDR2 SVGEGT. CDR3 amino acids: CASSYGGTGGTEAFF. The CDR3 DNA reads TGTGCCAGCAGTTACGGAGGGACAGGGGGGACTGAAGCTTTCTTT.

This clonotype was found many times. The genes are TRBV5-1 and TRBJ2-3; no clear D. V lost 0 bases and J lost 5, with 4 bases in between. The CDR3 covers 12 residues. Germline values: CDR1 SGHRS, CDR2 YFSETQ. This CDR3 is CASSLERDTQYF. In DNA, the CDR3 is TGCGCCAGCAGCTTGGAGAGAGATACGCAGTATTTT.

The gene calls are TRBV12-3 or TRBV12-4 and TRBJ1-2; 8 nucleotides align to TRBD1. The CDR3 is made up of 14 amino acids. With V trimmed by 4 bases and J by 4 bases, 5 bases remained unmatched. The CDR3 is CASSYQTGVYGYTF. DNA of the CDR3: TGTGCCAGCAGTTATCAGACAGGGGTCTATGGCTACACCTTC.

The rearrangement joins TRBV29-1 to TRBJ1-1; D is uncertain. Germline loops: CDR1 SQVTM, CDR2 ANQGSEA. Trimming stripped 2 bases from V and 0 bases from J, with 16 bases between. The CDR3 runs to 16 residues. CDR3: CSVEFLEAGMNTEAFF. The CDR3 region has the DNA TGCAGCGTTGAATTCCTGGAAGCGGGGATGAACACTGAAGCTTTCTTT.

This clonotype was seen many times. V gene TRBV29-1 combines with J gene TRBJ2-7; D might be TRBD1 (5 bases). V gave up 4 bases and J gave up 2 bases, with 12 bases separating them. CDR1 is SQVTM and CDR2 is ANQGSEA in the germline V gene. The CDR3 covers 13 residues. CDR3 sequence reads: CSVAQGLTYEQYF. CDR3 bases: TGCAGCGTTGCCCAGGGTTTAACCTACGAGCAGTACTTC.